The 30 T cell receptor beta chains listed next were all sequenced from one sample in a study of T cell changes during pregnancy in multiple sclerosis. Libraries were prepared by immunoSEQ multiplex PCR; TCRdb keeps only in-frame clonotypes and omits some of them. The table includes tens of thousands of clones, roughly nine tenths detected once. Here the sequenced sample was CD4+ T cells from peripheral blood mononuclear cells, taken in the second trimester of pregnancy. Receptor source: a female donor with multiple sclerosis, enrolled in a pregnancy study.

In nucleotides, the CDR3 is TGTGCCAGCAGCGCCCCGACCGGGATCGTTGAAAAACTGTTTTTT. As protein: CASSAPTGIVEKLFF. The rearrangement joins TRBV25-1 to TRBJ1-4, with D hard to call. Trimming shortened V by 6 bases and J by 7 bases, and 18 bases separated the two germline ends. Looked up from germline, CDR1 is MGHDK and CDR2 is SYGVNS. The CDR3 has 15 residues. Full variable domain (remainder filled in from reference TRBV25-1 and TRBJ1-4): EADIYQTPRYLVIGTGKKITLECSQTMGHDKMYWYQQDPGMELHLIHYSYGVNSTEKGDLSSESTVSRIRTEHFPLTLESARPSHTSQYLCASSAPTGIVEKLFFGSGTQLSVL.

This rearrangement joins TRBV7-3 to TRBJ2-1, with D perhaps matching TRBD2 (6 bases). The CDR3 is 18 amino acids. Germline V gene sequence: CDR1 SGHTA, CDR2 FQGTGA. V lost 1 base to trimming and J lost 9 bases, with 25 bases between them. The CDR3 spells CASSLIRPVSGNAIEQFF. CDR3 sequence (DNA): TGTGCCAGCAGCTTAATTCGCCCGGTTAGCGGCAATGCGATTGAGCAGTTCTTC.

V gene TRBV19 combines with J gene TRBJ2-5, with 10 bases fitting TRBD2. The V gene's germline CDR1 is LNHDA and CDR2 SQIVND (reference sequence). With 6 bases clipped from V and 4 bases from J, the junction kept 5 bases outside the gene matches. The CDR3 loop spans 14 amino acids. CDR3 amino acids: CASSDSGRVETQYF. The CDR3 DNA is TGTGCCAGTAGCGACAGCGGGAGGGTAGAGACCCAGTACTTC.

This CDR3 is CASSYPDRNTIYF. The CDR3 DNA follows: TGTGCCAGCAGTTACCCGGACAGAAACACCATATATTTT. The rearrangement links TRBV6-6 to TRBJ1-3, with D perhaps TRBD1 (5 bases). V lost 2 bases to trimming and J lost 5 bases, with 7 bases between them. The CDR3 loop spans 13 amino acids. Germline V gives CDR1 MNHNY, CDR2 SVGAGI (reference sequence).

J is TRBJ2-7 and V is TRBV4-2; D remains unclear. Germline V CDR1 and CDR2: LGHNA, YNFKEQ. The CDR3 is made up of 14 amino acids. V lost 0 bases and J lost 1, with 7 bases in between. CDR3 nucleotides: TGTGCCAGCAGCCAAGACAGGCATTCCTACGAGCAGTACTTC. It yields the protein CASSQDRHSYEQYF.

The chain employs TRBV28 and TRBJ1-2; D not resolved. The V end was cut by 5 bases, the J end by 5 bases, with 12 bases between. Per the germline V gene, CDR1 is MDHEN and CDR2 is SYDVKM. The CDR3 has 13 residues. The CDR3 is CASSTGTVYGYTF. Here the CDR3 DNA reads TGTGCCAGCAGTACTGGAACAGTATATGGCTACACCTTC.

The V gene is TRBV5-1, the J gene TRBJ2-1, with 10 nucleotides matching TRBD2. Germline values: CDR1 SGHRS, CDR2 YFSETQ. V was clipped by 3 bases and J by 2 bases; unmatched bases: 2. This CDR3 is 15 amino acids long. This CDR3 reads CASSSGLAAYNEQFF. DNA for the CDR3: TGCGCCAGCAGCTCTGGACTAGCGGCCTACAATGAGCAGTTCTTC.

The chain links TRBV5-1 to TRBJ2-1; 13 bases are shared with TRBD2. This CDR3 is built from 21 residues. V was pared by 0 bases and J by 3 bases, with 15 bases of the junction left unmatched. Germline CDR1 reads SGHRS; CDR2 reads YFSETQ. For the CDR3, the DNA is TGCGCCAGCAGCTTGGATCCCCTGAGGACTAGCGGGGGCGTTGTCTACAATGAGCAGTTCTTC. It encodes CASSLDPLRTSGGVVYNEQFF.

This rearrangement joins TRBV5-1 to TRBJ2-7; possible D gene TRBD2, 6 bases. V was clipped by 1 base and J by 0 bases, with 11 bases between them. The CDR3 runs to 15 residues. Germline CDR1 SGHRS, CDR2 YFSETQ. CDR3 in DNA: TGCGCCAGCAGCTTGTTGCCAGCGGGCTCCTACGAGCAGTACTTC. Its protein product is CASSLLPAGSYEQYF.

The rearrangement uses TRBV30 and TRBJ2-3, with 9 nucleotides matching TRBD2. CDR3 length: 15 amino acids. V trimming: 0 bases; J trimming: 4 bases; junction bases outside the gene matches: 5. CDR1 and CDR2 (germline): GTSNPN, SVGIG (reference sequence). The CDR3 reads CAWSVQAGGSDTQYF. The CDR3 DNA reads as TGTGCCTGGAGTGTACAGGCGGGAGGGTCAGATACGCAGTATTTT.

V is TRBV28 and J is TRBJ2-3; 7 nucleotides line up with TRBD2. The V gene end was trimmed by 7 bases and the J gene end by 1 base; junction bases not matched to a gene: 17. This CDR3 is built from 18 residues. Germline values: CDR1 MDHEN, CDR2 SYDVKM. DNA of the CDR3: TGTGCCAGCACCTTTTTCGGGAGGCGGGTATTAGGCACAGATACGCAGTATTTT. Its translation: CASTFFGRRVLGTDTQYF.

The genes are TRBV2 and TRBJ2-1; possibly TRBD1 for D (5 bases). The CDR3 has 14 residues. V was cut by 4 bases and J by 2 bases, with 9 bases left in between. Germline CDR1 reads SNHLY; CDR2 reads FYNNEI. CDR3: CASSGTFTYNEQFF. Written as DNA, the CDR3 is TGTGCCAGCAGTGGGACATTTACCTACAATGAGCAGTTCTTC.

The V call is TRBV5-4, the J call TRBJ2-6, with D possibly matching TRBD1 (6 bases). CDR1 and CDR2 (germline): SGHNT, YYREEE (reference sequence). Trimming shortened V by 0 bases and J by 0 bases, and 10 bases separated the two germline ends. This CDR3 is built from 17 residues. The CDR3 is CASSLGQGRSGANVLTF. In DNA form, the CDR3 reads TGTGCCAGCAGCTTGGGGCAGGGGCGCTCTGGGGCCAACGTCCTGACTTTC.

The rearrangement uses TRBV28 and TRBJ2-6, with TRBD2 matching over 7 bases. J was trimmed by 0 bases and V by 6 bases; bases with no gene match: 14. The CDR3 length is 19 residues. CDR1 and CDR2 from the germline V gene are MDHEN and SYDVKM. Here the CDR3 DNA reads TGTGCCAGCAGAGCCATGGGGGGGGAAGGGCTCTCTGGGGCCAACGTCCTGACTTTC. Translating gives CASRAMGGEGLSGANVLTF. The full variable domain, its missing parts supplied by reference TRBV28 and TRBJ2-6, is DVKVTQSSRYLVKRTGEKVFLECVQDMDHENMFWYRQDPGLGLRLIYFSYDVKMKEKGDIPEGYSVSREKKERFSLILESASTNQTSMYLCASRAMGGEGLSGANVLTFGAGSRLTVL.

As DNA, the CDR3 is TGTGCCATCAGCTTTGGACAGGGAAAAATGAACACTGAAGCTTTCTTT. Translating it yields CAISFGQGKMNTEAFF. The chain recombines TRBV10-3 with TRBJ1-1; TRBD1 matches 8 bases. Germline trimming cut 6 bases from V and 0 bases from J; bases unmatched to any gene: 9. This CDR3 region has 16 residues. Looked up from germline, CDR1 is ENHRY and CDR2 is SYGVKD.

V is TRBV7-2 and J is TRBJ2-3, with 9 positions matching TRBD1. CDR1 is SGHTA, CDR2 FQGNSA, per germline. The CDR3 spans 15 residues. With V trimmed by 6 bases and J by 4 bases, 8 bases remained unmatched. The CDR3 coding sequence is TGTGCCAGCAGGAAAGACAGGGGGACCTCAGATACGCAGTATTTT. Encoded protein: CASRKDRGTSDTQYF.

The V and J genes are TRBV19 and TRBJ2-7, with 8 bases fitting TRBD2. CDR1 is LNHDA, CDR2 SQIVND, per germline (reference sequence). This CDR3 comprises 13 residues. V trimming: 7 bases; J trimming: 1 base; junction bases outside the gene matches: 3. The CDR3 bases are TGTGCCAGTACCCTAGCGGGTTCCTACGAGCAGTACTTC. This sequence encodes CASTLAGSYEQYF.

This clone has just one count. This chain joins TRBV5-1 and TRBJ1-1; 8 nucleotides line up with TRBD1. Per germline, CDR1 SGHRS and CDR2 YFSETQ. J lost 3 bases, V lost 4 bases, and 8 bases had no gene match. The CDR3 has 15 residues. The DNA of the CDR3 is TGCGCCAGCAGCGGAACGGACAGGGCCTACACTGAAGCTTTCTTT. It encodes CASSGTDRAYTEAFF. The full variable domain, rest sourced from reference TRBV5-1 and TRBJ1-1, is KAGVTQTPRYLIKTRGQQVTLSCSPISGHRSVSWYQQTPGQGLQFLFEYFSETQRNKGNFPGRFSGRQFSNSRSEMNVSTLELGDSALYLCASSGTDRAYTEAFFGQGTRLTVV.

This chain connects TRBV6-5 to TRBJ2-7, with D hard to call. V dropped 6 bases and J dropped 3 bases, with 12 bases sitting between them. Germline-derived CDR1 and CDR2 are MNHEY and SVGAGI. The CDR3 extends over 13 amino acids. The CDR3 sequence: CASSHNTVYEQYF. Written as DNA, the CDR3 is TGTGCCAGCAGCCACAACACAGTCTACGAGCAGTACTTC.

V usage is TRBV7-6 and J usage is TRBJ2-6; 8 bases agree with TRBD2. Germline trimming cut 2 bases from V and 2 bases from J; bases unmatched to any gene: 11. The CDR3 covers 19 residues. Germline lookup yields CDR1 SGHVS and CDR2 FNYEAQ. CDR3 DNA sequence: TGTGCCAGCAGCTTAAGCCCTAGCGGGCCGGGCGCTGGGGCCAACGTCCTGACTTTC. Translating it yields CASSLSPSGPGAGANVLTF.

This clone was observed a few times. This sequence joins TRBV11-3 and TRBJ2-7; D unclear. The germline gives CDR1 SGHNT, CDR2 YENEEA. V was pared by 5 bases and J by 5 bases, with 10 bases between. The CDR3 loop spans 12 amino acids. Here the CDR3 reads CASSHDNHEQYF. DNA for the CDR3: TGTGCCAGCAGCCACGACAACCACGAGCAGTACTTC.

J is TRBJ2-3 and V is TRBV19; possibly TRBD2 for D (6 bases). Germline lookup yields CDR1 LNHDA and CDR2 SQIVND (reference sequence). The CDR3 is 13 amino acids. Trimming removed 6 bases at V and 0 bases at J, with 7 bases between. The CDR3 protein is CASSGSSTDTQYF. CDR3 nucleotides: TGTGCCAGTAGCGGGAGTAGCACAGATACGCAGTATTTT.

The chain is built from TRBV4-3 and TRBJ2-3; 10 bases agree with TRBD2. Trimming cost V 5 bases and J 0 bases; bases outside gene matches: 2. The CDR3 length is 15 residues. Looked up from germline, CDR1 is LGHNA and CDR2 is YSLEER. In DNA form, the CDR3 reads TGCGCCAGCAGCGGGGGACTAGCGAGCACAGATACGCAGTATTTT. Protein: CASSGGLASTDTQYF.

The chain couples TRBV15 to TRBJ1-5, with D perhaps matching TRBD1 (5 bases). The CDR3 is made up of 17 amino acids. Germline V lookup: CDR1 LNHNV, CDR2 YYDKDF (reference sequence). V was cut by 2 bases and J by 4 bases, with 18 bases left in between. The CDR3 protein is CATSRSRRGSKNQPQHF. CDR3 nucleotide sequence: TGTGCCACCAGCAGATCGAGAAGGGGTAGTAAGAATCAGCCCCAGCATTTT.

The chain links TRBV6-5 to TRBJ2-1, with D possibly TRBD1 on 6 matching bases. CDR3 length equals 15 residues. Trimming pared 4 bases from V and 5 bases from J, leaving 15 bases between. Germline V gives CDR1 MNHEY, CDR2 SVGAGI. The CDR3 loop reads CASSFRDTRHNEQFF. The CDR3 nucleotides are TGTGCCAGCAGTTTCCGGGACACGAGACACAATGAGCAGTTCTTC.

The CDR3: CASSQVPGWTGELFF. The CDR3 DNA reads TGTGCCAGCAGCCAAGTTCCGGGGTGGACCGGGGAGCTGTTTTTT. The chain uses TRBV14 and TRBJ2-2, with TRBD2 as a possible D gene (5 bases). The CDR3 totals 15 residues. Trimming cost V 1 base and J 5 bases, with 11 bases left between them. Germline lookup yields CDR1 SGHDN and CDR2 FVKESK.

The V and J genes are TRBV11-3 and TRBJ2-3, with D perhaps TRBD1 (5 bases). The CDR3 spans 15 residues. Trimming left V 1 base short and J 2 bases short, with 10 bases between. CDR1 is SGHNT and CDR2 is YENEEA in the germline V gene. The CDR3 DNA sequence: TGTGCCAGCAGCTTAGGGACACTAACCACAGATACGCAGTATTTT. Its protein product is CASSLGTLTTDTQYF.

CDR3 sequence (DNA): TGCGCCAGCAGCCCCCCGGTAGCGGTTAGCACAGATACGCAGTATTTT. Translating it yields CASSPPVAVSTDTQYF. The chain uses TRBV5-1 and TRBJ2-3, with a tentative D call TRBD2 (6 bases). The CDR3 is made up of 16 amino acids. Between the trimmed V and J ends, which lost 4 bases and 0 bases, there was a span of 15 bases. The germline V gene has CDR1 SGHRS and CDR2 YFSETQ.

The chain couples TRBV12-2 to TRBJ1-2. TRBV12-2 is deemed a pseudogene. This CDR3 comprises 14 residues. CDR3 region: CASRPTRGSYGYTF. The CDR3, as DNA: TGTGCAAGTCGCCCCACCCGGGGGAGTTACGGCTACACCTTC.

V usage is TRBV11-1 and J usage is TRBJ2-7, with 11 bases aligning to TRBD2. Germline V gene data show CDR1 as SGHAT and CDR2 as FQDESV (reference sequence). V shed 5 bases and J 3 bases; nucleotides not matched to a gene: 3. There are 14 residues in the CDR3. The CDR3 nucleotides are TGTGCCAGCAGCCCCGGGACTAGCGGCTACGAGCAGTACTTC. Translation gives CASSPGTSGYEQYF.